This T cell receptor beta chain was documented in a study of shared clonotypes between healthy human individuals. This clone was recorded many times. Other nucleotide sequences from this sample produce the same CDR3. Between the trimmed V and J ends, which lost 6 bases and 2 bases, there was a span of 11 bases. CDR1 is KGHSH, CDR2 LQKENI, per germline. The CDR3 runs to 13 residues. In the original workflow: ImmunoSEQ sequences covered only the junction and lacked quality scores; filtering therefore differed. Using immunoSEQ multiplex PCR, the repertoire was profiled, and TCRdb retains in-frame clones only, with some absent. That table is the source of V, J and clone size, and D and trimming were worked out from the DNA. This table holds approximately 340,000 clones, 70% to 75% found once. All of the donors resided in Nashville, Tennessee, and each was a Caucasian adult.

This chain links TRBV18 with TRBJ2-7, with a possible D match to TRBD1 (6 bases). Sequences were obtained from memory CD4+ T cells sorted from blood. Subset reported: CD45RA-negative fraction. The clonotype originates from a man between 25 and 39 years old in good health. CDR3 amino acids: CASSLDRTYEQYF. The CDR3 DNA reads TGTGCCAGCTCGCTAGACAGGACCTACGAGCAGTACTTC.